The 22 T cell receptor beta chains below were found in one sample sequenced in a study of T cells after yellow fever vaccination (dated by TCRdb to between 2018 and 2020). Taken with the paper, the label for treatment or condition translates to: live attenuated yellow fever vaccine strain. Libraries were built with 5' RACE. Instrument on record: Illumina HiSeq 2500. The public reads were run again by TCRdb, first through fastp at Q25 and then through MiXCR, and only productive beta chains were kept. Rows with a matching CDR3 protein are joined into one entry that keeps the most common DNA and genes. The sample profile shows 78,000 or so distinct CDR3 sequences; more than 5.5% of them were found once. The ten largest account for approximately 30% of the sample. The sequences come from CD8+ T cells sorted from PBMCs, collected 9 to 10 days after the first yellow fever vaccination. Receptors originate from a young man who received the YFV17D yellow fever vaccine.

This clonotype came up many times. The rearrangement links TRBV7-9 to TRBJ2-3; no clear D gene. CDR1 is SEHNR and CDR2 is FQNEAQ in the germline V gene (reference sequence). V shed 5 bases and J shed 3 bases, with 12 bases lying between them. This CDR3 has 14 amino acids. Written as DNA, the CDR3 is TGTGCCAGCAGCCAACGGGCGTTAACAGATACGCAGTATTTT. Translating gives CASSQRALTDTQYF.

This clonotype was observed at least ten times. The chain recombines TRBV7-6 with TRBJ1-6; D unclear. Germline CDR1 is SGHVS and CDR2 is FNYEAQ. The CDR3 covers 13 residues. Trimming cost V 3 bases and J 9 bases, with 9 bases left between them. CDR3 residues: CASSLSGGSPLHF. CDR3 nucleotide sequence: TGTGCCAGCAGCTTGTCAGGAGGTTCACCCCTCCACTTT.

This clonotype was counted between two and nine times. This chain links TRBV5-6 with TRBJ1-2; D ambiguous. From germline, CDR1 is SGHDT and CDR2 YYEEEE. V was clipped by 3 bases and J by 5 bases, with 8 bases between them. The CDR3 covers 12 residues. The CDR3 reads CASSSGGYGYTF. The DNA of the CDR3 is TGTGCCAGCAGCTCCGGTGGATATGGCTACACCTTC.

This clonotype was picked up a small number of times. This rearrangement joins TRBV3-1 to TRBJ2-7; 7 positions match TRBD2. The CDR3 sequence is 15 residues long. Germline CDR1 and CDR2: LGHDT and YNNKEL (reference sequence). Germline trimming cut 5 bases from V and 2 bases from J; bases unmatched to any gene: 9. CDR3: CASSSPGGVTYEQYF. The CDR3 DNA sequence: TGTGCCAGCAGCTCCCCGGGGGGTGTTACCTACGAGCAGTACTTC.

The sample holds many counts of this clonotype. The chain links TRBV7-9 to TRBJ1-2, with D perhaps TRBD1 (5 bases). This CDR3 contains 14 residues. Per germline, CDR1 SEHNR and CDR2 FQNEAQ (reference sequence). The V gene lost 5 bases and the J gene lost 5 bases, with 15 bases spanning the gap. CDR3 loop: CASSRGETAYGYTF. CDR3 nucleotide sequence: TGTGCCAGCAGCCGAGGCGAGACAGCATATGGCTACACCTTC.

In its sample, this clonotype was seen many times. Here the CDR3 reads CASSFFAGTRGNEQFF. CDR3 sequence (DNA): TGTGCCAGCAGCTTTTTTGCGGGGACCCGAGGCAATGAGCAGTTCTTC. The chain is built from TRBV5-5 and TRBJ2-1, with D tentatively TRBD2 (6 bases). V lost 2 bases to trimming and J lost 6 bases, with 18 bases between them. Germline V gene lookup returns CDR1 SGHKS and CDR2 YYEKEE (reference sequence). This CDR3 comprises 16 residues.

This clonotype has just a few counts. The rearrangement links TRBV13 to TRBJ2-7, with D perhaps matching TRBD2 (5 bases). The length of the CDR3 is 13 residues. Germline CDR1 and CDR2: PRHDT and FYEKMQ (reference sequence). Trimming cost V 5 bases and J 7 bases, with 15 bases left between them. CDR3 bases: TGTGCCAGCAGCGGGGTTGGAGGAGAGGAGCAGTACTTC. This codes for CASSGVGGEEQYF. Based on the CDR3 plus reference TRBV13 and TRBJ2-7, the full variable domain is AAGVIQSPRHLIKEKRETATLKCYPIPRHDTVYWYQQGPGQDPQFLISFYEKMQSDKGSIPDRFSAQQFSDYHSELNMSSLELGDSALYFCASSGVGGEEQYFGPGTRLTVT.

The gene calls are TRBV7-9 and TRBJ2-1; either TRBD1 or TRBD2 may supply D (5 bases each). There are 13 residues in the CDR3. Germline CDR1 reads SEHNR; CDR2 reads FQNEAQ (reference sequence). Deletions cut 10 bases from V and 6 bases from J, with 16 bases between. The CDR3 nucleotides read TGTGCCACCGGGGACGGTTCCCCCAATGAGCAGTTCTTC. It translates to CATGDGSPNEQFF. The full variable domain, in which reference TRBV7-9 and TRBJ2-1 provide the parts outside the CDR3, is DTGVSQNPRHKITKRGQNVTFRCDPISEHNRLYWYRQTLGQGPEFLTYFQNEAQLEKSRLLSDRFSAERPKGSFSTLEIQRTEQGDSAMYLCATGDGSPNEQFFGPGTRLTVL.

In its sample, this clonotype was seen many times. The rearrangement uses TRBV29-1 and TRBJ2-7; TRBD2 is a possible D gene (5 bases). V shed 1 base and J shed 4 bases, with 11 bases lying between them. This CDR3 comprises 13 residues. Germline V CDR1 and CDR2: SQVTM, ANQGSEA. The CDR3 reads CSVEGTREYEQYF. The DNA for the CDR3 is TGCAGCGTTGAAGGGACTCGCGAATACGAGCAGTACTTC.

The gene calls are TRBV5-1 and TRBJ1-1; D possibly corresponds to TRBD1 (5 bases). There are 14 residues in the CDR3. V was clipped by 0 bases and J by 3 bases, with 9 bases between them. From germline, CDR1 is SGHRS and CDR2 YFSETQ. The CDR3 sequence: CASSLDTGDTEAFF. The CDR3 DNA reads as TGCGCCAGCAGCTTGGATACGGGGGACACTGAAGCTTTCTTT.

In this sample, this clonotype turned up many times. V and J are TRBV4-3 and TRBJ2-7; D not certain. CDR3 length equals 16 residues. V lost 0 bases to trimming and J lost 0 bases, with 12 bases between them. Germline loops: CDR1 LGHNA, CDR2 YSLEER. In DNA form, the CDR3 reads TGCGCCAGCAGCCAAGATCACGGCAGTTACTCCTACGAGCAGTACTTC. Translation gives CASSQDHGSYSYEQYF.

This clonotype was seen at least ten times. The rearrangement joins TRBV20-1 to TRBJ2-7; D is unclear. This CDR3 is built from 15 residues. V was clipped by 1 base and J by 0 bases, with 13 bases between them. CDR1 is DFQATT and CDR2 is SNEGSKA in the germline V gene (reference sequence). The CDR3 nucleotides are TGCAGTGCTAGAGGGGCAGCTTCAAGCTCCTACGAGCAGTACTTC. This codes for CSARGAASSSYEQYF.

The chain links TRBV7-8 to TRBJ1-2; D not resolved. The ends were cut back, 4 bases at V and 2 bases at J, with 5 bases in the middle. The CDR3 runs to 12 residues. Germline CDR1 is SGHVS and CDR2 is FQNEAQ. The CDR3 DNA follows: TGTGCCAGCAGCTATCTAAACTATGGCTACACCTTC. It encodes CASSYLNYGYTF. The full variable domain, rest sourced from reference TRBV7-8 and TRBJ1-2, is GAGVSQSPRYKVAKRGQDVALRCDPISGHVSLFWYQQALGQGPEFLTYFQNEAQLDKSGLPSDRFFAERPEGSVSTLKIQRTQQEDSAVYLCASSYLNYGYTFGSGTRLTVV.

This clonotype has only a few counts. This sequence joins TRBV20-1 and TRBJ2-7; weak D call: TRBD2 (5 bases). Germline loops: CDR1 DFQATT, CDR2 SNEGSKA (reference sequence). The CDR3 runs 15 residues. V lost 3 bases and J lost 4, with 19 bases in between. DNA for the CDR3: TGCAGTGCTAGGACCCACGGGGTTCGGTCTTACGAGCAGTACGTC. Translating gives CSARTHGVRSYEQYV.

This clonotype was seen at least ten times. The chain links TRBV29-1 to TRBJ1-2; D not resolved. The ends were cut back, 1 base at V and 8 bases at J, with 5 bases in the middle. Germline V lookup: CDR1 SQVTM, CDR2 ANQGSEA. The CDR3 totals 10 residues. The CDR3 region is CSVEGGGYTF. The CDR3 nucleotides are TGCAGCGTTGAAGGGGGAGGCTACACCTTC. The entire variable domain, with the rest obtained from reference TRBV29-1 and TRBJ1-2, is as follows: SAVISQKPSRDICQRGTSLTIQCQVDSQVTMMFWYRQQPGQSLTLIATANQGSEATYESGFVIDKFPISRPNLTFSTLTVSNMSPEDSSIYLCSVEGGGYTFGSGTRLTVV.

This clonotype was observed a handful of times. This rearrangement joins TRBV4-1 to TRBJ2-7; the D gene is possibly TRBD1 (6 bases). The ends were cut back, 1 base at V and 7 bases at J, with 11 bases in the middle. In germline, CDR1 is MGHRA, CDR2 YSYEKL. The CDR3 has 13 residues. The CDR3 DNA reads TGCGCCAGCAGCCAAGCAGGGGCGCGGGAGCAGTACTTC. This gives the protein CASSQAGAREQYF.

This clonotype was observed a few times. The chain employs TRBV20-1 and TRBJ2-7; TRBD2 agrees at 12 bases. Trimming at V came to 4 bases and at J to 4 bases, leaving 14 bases not matched to a gene. The CDR3 spans 17 residues. Germline lookup yields CDR1 DFQATT and CDR2 SNEGSKA (reference sequence). CDR3: CSAIALPTSGGSYEQYV. The CDR3 DNA follows: TGCAGTGCTATTGCTTTGCCGACTAGCGGGGGATCTTACGAGCAGTACGTC.

This clonotype appeared many times. J is TRBJ1-5 and V is TRBV4-1, with 11 bases fitting TRBD1. V lost 4 bases to trimming and J lost 4 bases; unmatched junction nucleotides: 6. The CDR3 runs 16 residues. The V gene's germline CDR1 is MGHRA and CDR2 YSYEKL. The CDR3 DNA sequence: TGCGCCAGCAGCCGGGGGACAGGGGGGCTAAATCAGCCCCAGCATTTT. Its translation is CASSRGTGGLNQPQHF.

This clonotype was picked up a small number of times. The V call is TRBV7-2, the J call TRBJ1-2; D is uncertain. V lost 5 bases to trimming and J lost 8 bases, with 15 bases between them. The CDR3 extends over 13 amino acids. Germline V gene lookup returns CDR1 SGHTA and CDR2 FQGNSA. CDR3 nucleotides: TGTGCCAGCAGCCCAACGGCGCTTCAGGGCTACACCTTC. The encoded protein is CASSPTALQGYTF.

In its sample, this clonotype ranks as medium-sized. The chain carries TRBV12-3 or TRBV12-4 and TRBJ1-2; D remains ambiguous. Deletions cut 2 bases from V and 0 bases from J, with 10 bases between. CDR3 size: 15 residues. This CDR3 is CASSLISLANYGYTF. The CDR3 coding sequence is TGTGCCAGCAGTTTAATCTCCCTAGCTAACTATGGCTACACCTTC.

In the case of this clonotype: This could be a read error, since a much larger clone is one nucleotide away. The chain employs TRBV4-3 and TRBJ2-3; the match to TRBD2 covers 9 bases. Germline CDR1 LGHNA, CDR2 YSLEER. This CDR3 spans 18 amino acids. CDR3 protein: CTSSQTLPGLADLDTQYF. The CDR3 DNA follows: TGCACCAGCAGCCAAACGCTTCCGGGACTAGCCGATCTAGATACGCAGTATTTT.

This clonotype appeared a few times. V gene TRBV10-2 combines with J gene TRBJ1-4; 7 bases fit TRBD1. The J segment lost 8 bases and the V segment lost 6 bases, leaving 9 bases of the junction unmatched. Germline V CDR1 and CDR2: WSHSY, SAAADI. This CDR3 comprises 14 residues. In DNA form, the CDR3 reads TGCGCCAGCAGAGAGACAGGGATCCGGGAAAAACTGTTTTTT. It yields the protein CASRETGIREKLFF.